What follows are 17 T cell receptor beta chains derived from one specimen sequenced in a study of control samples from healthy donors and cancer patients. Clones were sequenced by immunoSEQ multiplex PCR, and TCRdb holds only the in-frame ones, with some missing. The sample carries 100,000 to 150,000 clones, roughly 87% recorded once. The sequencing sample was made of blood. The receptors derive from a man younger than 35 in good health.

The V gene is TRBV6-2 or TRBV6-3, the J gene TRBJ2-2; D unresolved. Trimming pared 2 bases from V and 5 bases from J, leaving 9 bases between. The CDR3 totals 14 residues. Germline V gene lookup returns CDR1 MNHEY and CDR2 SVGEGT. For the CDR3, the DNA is TGTGCCAGCAGTTACGGTGGACCAACCGGGGAGCTGTTTTTT. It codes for CASSYGGPTGELFF.

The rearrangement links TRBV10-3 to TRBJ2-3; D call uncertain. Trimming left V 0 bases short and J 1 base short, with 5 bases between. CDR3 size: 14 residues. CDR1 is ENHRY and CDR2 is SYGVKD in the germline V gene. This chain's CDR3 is CAISESYRTDTQYF. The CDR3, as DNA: TGTGCCATCAGTGAGTCCTACCGCACAGATACGCAGTATTTT.

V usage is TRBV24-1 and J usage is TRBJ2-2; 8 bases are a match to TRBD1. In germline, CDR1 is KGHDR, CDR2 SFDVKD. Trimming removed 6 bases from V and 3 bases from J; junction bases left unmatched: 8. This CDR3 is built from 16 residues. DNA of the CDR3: TGTGCCACCAGTCCCGGACAGGGTGGGTACACCGGGGAGCTGTTTTTT. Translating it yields CATSPGQGGYTGELFF.

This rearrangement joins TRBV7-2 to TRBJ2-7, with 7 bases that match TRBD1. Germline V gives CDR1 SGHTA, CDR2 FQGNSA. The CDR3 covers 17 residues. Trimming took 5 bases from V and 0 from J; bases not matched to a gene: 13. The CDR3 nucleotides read TGTGCCAGCAGCCGCAAAGTCACGGACAGGAGCTCCTACGAGCAGTACTTC. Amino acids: CASSRKVTDRSSYEQYF.

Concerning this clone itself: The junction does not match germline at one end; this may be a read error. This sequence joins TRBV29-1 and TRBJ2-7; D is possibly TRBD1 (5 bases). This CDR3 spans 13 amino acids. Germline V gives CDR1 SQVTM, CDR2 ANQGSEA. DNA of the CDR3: TGCAGCGTTGAAGGGGGCCTCACCTACGGGCAGTACTTC. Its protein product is CSVEGGLTYGQYF.

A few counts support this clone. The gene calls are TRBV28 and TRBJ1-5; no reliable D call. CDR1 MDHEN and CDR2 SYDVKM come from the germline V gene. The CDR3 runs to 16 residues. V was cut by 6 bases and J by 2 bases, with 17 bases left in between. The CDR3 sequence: CASRQIVGPRNQPQHF. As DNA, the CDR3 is TGTGCCAGCAGACAGATAGTCGGGCCTCGCAATCAGCCCCAGCATTTT.

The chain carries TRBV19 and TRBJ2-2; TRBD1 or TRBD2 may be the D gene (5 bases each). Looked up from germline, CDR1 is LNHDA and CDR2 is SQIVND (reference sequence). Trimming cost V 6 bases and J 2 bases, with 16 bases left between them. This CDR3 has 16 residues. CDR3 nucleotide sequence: TGTGCCAGTAGCTTTCGGTTGGGGACCAACACCGGGGAGCTGTTTTTT. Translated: CASSFRLGTNTGELFF.

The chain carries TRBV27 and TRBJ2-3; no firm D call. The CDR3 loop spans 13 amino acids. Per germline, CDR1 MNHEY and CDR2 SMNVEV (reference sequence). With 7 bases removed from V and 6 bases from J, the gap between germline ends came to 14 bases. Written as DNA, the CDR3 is TGTGCCAGCATGGTACGACGTTTCGATACGCAGTATTTT. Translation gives CASMVRRFDTQYF.

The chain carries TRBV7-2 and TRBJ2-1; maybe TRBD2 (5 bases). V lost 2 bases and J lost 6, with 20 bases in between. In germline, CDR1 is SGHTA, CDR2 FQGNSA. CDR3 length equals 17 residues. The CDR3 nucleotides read TGTGCCAGCAGCTTAACTGTGGCTAGCAGCCTAGTCAATGAGCAGTTCTTC. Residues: CASSLTVASSLVNEQFF.

The CDR3: CASSILGLAGDTIAQYF. The CDR3 DNA follows: TGTGCCAGTAGTATATTGGGACTAGCGGGAGATACGATTGCGCAGTATTTT. This chain connects TRBV19 to TRBJ2-3, with 14 bases fitting TRBD2. The germline V gene encodes CDR1 LNHDA and CDR2 SQIVND (reference sequence). V trimming: 2 bases; J trimming: 10 bases; junction bases outside the gene matches: 11. The CDR3 runs 17 residues.

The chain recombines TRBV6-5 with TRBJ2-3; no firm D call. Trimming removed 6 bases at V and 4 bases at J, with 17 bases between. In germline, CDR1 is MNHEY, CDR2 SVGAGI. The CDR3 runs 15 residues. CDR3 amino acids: CASSGLGSGSDTQYF. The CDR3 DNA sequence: TGTGCCAGCAGCGGTTTAGGGTCCGGCTCAGATACGCAGTATTTT.

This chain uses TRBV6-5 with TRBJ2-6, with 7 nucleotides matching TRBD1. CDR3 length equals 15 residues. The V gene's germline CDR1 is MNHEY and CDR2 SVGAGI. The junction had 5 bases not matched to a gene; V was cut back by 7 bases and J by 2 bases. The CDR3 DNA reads TGTGCCAGCAACCCTGACAGGGCTGGGGCCAACGTCCTGACTTTC. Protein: CASNPDRAGANVLTF.

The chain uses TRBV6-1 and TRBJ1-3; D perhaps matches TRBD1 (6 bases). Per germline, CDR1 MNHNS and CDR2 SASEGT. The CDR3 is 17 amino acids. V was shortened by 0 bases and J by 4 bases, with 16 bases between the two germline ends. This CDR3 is CASSEALGGASGNTIYF. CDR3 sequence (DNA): TGTGCCAGCAGTGAAGCGCTCGGGGGGGCGTCGGGAAACACCATATATTTT.

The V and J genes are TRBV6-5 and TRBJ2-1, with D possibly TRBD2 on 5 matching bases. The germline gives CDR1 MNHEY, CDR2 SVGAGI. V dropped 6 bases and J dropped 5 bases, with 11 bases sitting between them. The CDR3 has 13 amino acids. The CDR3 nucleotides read TGTGCCAGCAGCCCCACCGGGGACAATGAGCAGTTCTTC. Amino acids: CASSPTGDNEQFF.

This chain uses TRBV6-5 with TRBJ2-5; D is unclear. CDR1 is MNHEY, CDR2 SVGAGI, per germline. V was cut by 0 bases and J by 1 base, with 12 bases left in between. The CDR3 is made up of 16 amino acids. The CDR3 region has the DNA TGTGCCAGCAGTTACTCATGGAATGGAGCCCAAGAGACCCAGTACTTC. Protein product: CASSYSWNGAQETQYF.

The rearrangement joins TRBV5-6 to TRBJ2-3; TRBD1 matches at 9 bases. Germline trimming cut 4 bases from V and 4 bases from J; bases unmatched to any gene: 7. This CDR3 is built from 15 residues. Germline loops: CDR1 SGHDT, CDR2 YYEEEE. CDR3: CASSQGTGKSDTQYF. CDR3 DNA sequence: TGTGCCAGCAGCCAAGGGACAGGGAAGTCAGATACGCAGTATTTT.

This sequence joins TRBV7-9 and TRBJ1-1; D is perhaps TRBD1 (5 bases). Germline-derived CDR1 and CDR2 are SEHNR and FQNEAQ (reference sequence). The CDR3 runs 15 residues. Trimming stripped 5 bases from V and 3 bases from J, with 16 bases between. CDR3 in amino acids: CASSVGAGRHTEAFF. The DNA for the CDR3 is TGTGCCAGCAGCGTAGGGGCAGGGAGGCACACTGAAGCTTTCTTT.